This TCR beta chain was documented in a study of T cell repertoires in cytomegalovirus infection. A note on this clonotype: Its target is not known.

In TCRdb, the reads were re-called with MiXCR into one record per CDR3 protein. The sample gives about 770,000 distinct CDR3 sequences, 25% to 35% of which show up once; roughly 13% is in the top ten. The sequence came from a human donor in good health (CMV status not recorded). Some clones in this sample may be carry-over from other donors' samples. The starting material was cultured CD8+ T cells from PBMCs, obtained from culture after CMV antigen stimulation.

In DNA form, the CDR3 reads TGTGCCATCAGTGCCGCCGGGACAGAAAACACTGAAGCTTTCTTT. Its translation: CAISAAGTENTEAFF. This sequence joins TRBV10-3 and TRBJ1-1, with 7 bases aligning to TRBD1. Trimming took 4 bases from V and 2 from J; bases not matched to a gene: 7. The CDR3 spans 15 residues. Germline CDR1 ENHRY, CDR2 SYGVKD.